Listed below are T cell receptor beta chains from one sample, sequenced in a study of response to subunit inactivated influenza vaccine. Using its own MiXCR run on the RT-PCR reads, TCRdb lists one record per CDR3 protein. This table holds 450,000 to 600,000 distinct CDR3 sequences, approximately 15% found once. The sequencing used CD4+ T cells sorted from PBMCs, collected approximately 25 months after vaccination. Receptors were obtained from a man between 50 and 70 years old who received an inactivated influenza vaccine. Both conserved end residues are part of each CDR3. A D gene is named only where the DNA matches it firmly. Part of the rows lack a size; the others show once, few, many or a class for expanded clones.

CDR3nt: TGTGCCAGCAGCCCTACTAGCGGGAGTTATACCGGGGAGCTGTTTTTT; CDR3aa: CASSPTSGSYTGELFF; d_gene: TRBD2; v_gene: TRBV7-2; abundance: -; j_gene: TRBJ2-2
CDR3nt: TGTGCCAGCAGTTACTCGAGCAGAACGAACACCGGGGAGCTGTTTTTT; CDR3aa: CASSYSSRTNTGELFF; d_gene: -; v_gene: TRBV6-5; abundance: few; j_gene: TRBJ2-2
CDR3nt: TGTGCCAGCAGTATAGACACCTACAATGAGCAGTTCTTC; CDR3aa: CASSIDTYNEQFF; d_gene: -; v_gene: TRBV2; abundance: few; j_gene: TRBJ2-1
CDR3nt: TGTGCCAGCAAGGAAAGCTCTGGAAACACCATATATTTT; CDR3aa: CASKESSGNTIYF; d_gene: -; v_gene: TRBV6-1; abundance: many; j_gene: TRBJ1-3
CDR3nt: TGTGCCAGCAGCCACCCATCCGTAGGGGGGACAGATACGCAGTATTTT; CDR3aa: CASSHPSVGGTDTQYF; d_gene: -; v_gene: TRBV14; abundance: -; j_gene: TRBJ2-3
CDR3nt: TGCGCCAGCAGCGAGCAGCGGGCGGACTATGAGCAGTTCTTC; CDR3aa: CASSEQRADYEQFF; d_gene: -; v_gene: TRBV5-1; abundance: few; j_gene: TRBJ2-1
CDR3nt: TGTGCCAGCAGCTTAGCAGCTAGGACCCAGTACTTC; CDR3aa: CASSLAARTQYF; d_gene: -; v_gene: TRBV7-2; abundance: many; j_gene: TRBJ2-5
CDR3nt: TGCGCCAGCAGCCGAGACAGGGGGAATGAGCAGTTCTTC; CDR3aa: CASSRDRGNEQFF; d_gene: TRBD1; v_gene: TRBV5-1; abundance: few; j_gene: TRBJ2-1
CDR3nt: TGCGCCAGCAGCTTGGACCCTAGCGGGGTTACCTACGAGCAGTACTTC; CDR3aa: CASSLDPSGVTYEQYF; d_gene: TRBD2; v_gene: TRBV5-1; abundance: few; j_gene: TRBJ2-7
CDR3nt: TGCAGTGCGACTCCGCCCAGCTCCTACGAGCAGTACTTC; CDR3aa: CSATPPSSYEQYF; d_gene: -; v_gene: TRBV20-1; abundance: -; j_gene: TRBJ2-7
CDR3nt: TGTGCCAGCAGAATCCCAGGGGGCCGGTACAAGGGGGGCTACACCTTC; CDR3aa: CASRIPGGRYKGGYTF; d_gene: TRBD1; v_gene: TRBV28; abundance: few; j_gene: TRBJ1-2
CDR3nt: TGTGCCAGCAGCATTACTAACGGGAACGAGCAGTACTTC; CDR3aa: CASSITNGNEQYF; d_gene: -; v_gene: TRBV7-2; abundance: many; j_gene: TRBJ2-7
CDR3nt: TGTGCCAGCAGCCAACAGGGGGCGGGAAGTGAGCAGTACTTC; CDR3aa: CASSQQGAGSEQYF; d_gene: TRBD1; v_gene: TRBV7-2; abundance: few; j_gene: TRBJ2-7
CDR3nt: TGCAGTGCTAGAGATTTTGTGGTAAGCAATCAGCCCCAGCATTTT; CDR3aa: CSARDFVVSNQPQHF; d_gene: -; v_gene: TRBV20-1; abundance: few; j_gene: TRBJ1-5
CDR3nt: TGCGCCAGCAGCTTGTCACAGCCGAACACCGGGGAGCTGTTTTTT; CDR3aa: CASSLSQPNTGELFF; d_gene: -; v_gene: TRBV5-1; abundance: few; j_gene: TRBJ2-2
CDR3nt: TGTGCCAGCAGACGGGGACTAGCGGGAGTCGTTTCCTACAATGAGCAGTTCTTC; CDR3aa: CASRRGLAGVVSYNEQFF; d_gene: TRBD2; v_gene: TRBV11-2; abundance: -; j_gene: TRBJ2-1
CDR3nt: TGTGCCAGCAGCTCGTCCGGGACAGGGAGGGGTCCCGGGGCCAACGTCCTGACTTTC; CDR3aa: CASSSSGTGRGPGANVLTF; d_gene: TRBD1; v_gene: TRBV11-1; abundance: -; j_gene: TRBJ2-6
CDR3nt: TGTGCCAGCAGTTTAGGGGCCCGTAACTATGGCTACACCTTC; CDR3aa: CASSLGARNYGYTF; d_gene: -; v_gene: TRBV27; abundance: -; j_gene: TRBJ1-2
CDR3nt: TGTGCCAGCAGTTATCTTCTCCCGGGCAATGAGCAGTTCTTC; CDR3aa: CASSYLLPGNEQFF; d_gene: -; v_gene: TRBV6-2/TRBV6-3; abundance: -; j_gene: TRBJ2-1
CDR3nt: TGTGCCACCAGCAGAGATCGAGTGTCTCAGCCCCAGCATTTT; CDR3aa: CATSRDRVSQPQHF; d_gene: -; v_gene: TRBV15; abundance: few; j_gene: TRBJ1-5
CDR3nt: TGTGCCAGCAGCCTCTTGGAGAGCACAGATACGCAGTATTTT; CDR3aa: CASSLLESTDTQYF; d_gene: -; v_gene: TRBV7-8; abundance: -; j_gene: TRBJ2-3
CDR3nt: TGCGCCAGCAGCCAGAAAACTAGCGGGAGTCTAGCAGATTCGCAGTATTTT; CDR3aa: CASSQKTSGSLADSQYF; d_gene: TRBD2; v_gene: TRBV4-3; abundance: -; j_gene: TRBJ2-3
CDR3nt: TGTGCCAGCAGTTTATCAGGCCAGGGGCCCTACGAGCAGTACTTC; CDR3aa: CASSLSGQGPYEQYF; d_gene: -; v_gene: TRBV28; abundance: -; j_gene: TRBJ2-7
CDR3nt: TGTGCCAGCAGCCCCCTCTTTGGTGAGCAGTTCTTC; CDR3aa: CASSPLFGEQFF; d_gene: -; v_gene: TRBV7-2; abundance: -; j_gene: TRBJ2-1
CDR3nt: TGCAGTGCCCCCATCACAGATACGCAGTATTTT; CDR3aa: CSAPITDTQYF; d_gene: -; v_gene: TRBV20-1; abundance: few; j_gene: TRBJ2-3
CDR3nt: TGTGCCAGCAGCTACAGGGGGATGGTAACTGAAGCTTTCTTT; CDR3aa: CASSYRGMVTEAFF; d_gene: TRBD1; v_gene: TRBV7-8; abundance: -; j_gene: TRBJ1-1
CDR3nt: TGTGCCAGCAGCTCCGTCCCTATTCTCCTTGCAACTAATGAAAAACTGTTTTTT; CDR3aa: CASSSVPILLATNEKLFF; d_gene: -; v_gene: TRBV7-6; abundance: -; j_gene: TRBJ1-4
CDR3nt: TGTGCCAGTAGTAGATCCGGGACAATACCTTCGTACGAGCAGTACTTC; CDR3aa: CASSRSGTIPSYEQYF; d_gene: -; v_gene: TRBV19; abundance: many; j_gene: TRBJ2-7
CDR3nt: TGTGCCAGCAGTGCCCCGGTCTCCTACGAGCAGTACTTC; CDR3aa: CASSAPVSYEQYF; d_gene: -; v_gene: TRBV25-1; abundance: -; j_gene: TRBJ2-7
CDR3nt: TGTGCCAGCTCACCAATCGCGGGAGCCCCAGATACGCAGTATTTT; CDR3aa: CASSPIAGAPDTQYF; d_gene: TRBD2; v_gene: TRBV18; abundance: few; j_gene: TRBJ2-3
CDR3nt: TGTGCCATCAGTGATAAGCTTACTGAAGCTTTCTTT; CDR3aa: CAISDKLTEAFF; d_gene: -; v_gene: TRBV10-3; abundance: -; j_gene: TRBJ1-1
CDR3nt: TGTGCCACCAGCAAGGGGCGGGGGCCGAACACCGGGGAGCTGTTTTTT; CDR3aa: CATSKGRGPNTGELFF; d_gene: -; v_gene: TRBV15; abundance: few; j_gene: TRBJ2-2
CDR3nt: TGTGCCATCAGTAGAGGGACAGGGCCGTCGGACAATGAGCAGTTCTTC; CDR3aa: CAISRGTGPSDNEQFF; d_gene: TRBD1; v_gene: TRBV10-3; abundance: few; j_gene: TRBJ2-1
CDR3nt: TGCAGTGCTAGAGCGACCACGGGCCCCTTCTATGGCTACACCTTC; CDR3aa: CSARATTGPFYGYTF; d_gene: -; v_gene: TRBV20-1; abundance: many; j_gene: TRBJ1-2
CDR3nt: TGTGCCAGCAGTTTATCGGGGCGGTTTCAGACCCAGTACTTC; CDR3aa: CASSLSGRFQTQYF; d_gene: -; v_gene: TRBV12-3/TRBV12-4; abundance: few; j_gene: TRBJ2-5
CDR3nt: TGTGCCAGCAGCTTGGAGACTAGCGGGGGGCTCACTCAGTACTTC; CDR3aa: CASSLETSGGLTQYF; d_gene: TRBD2; v_gene: TRBV5-5; abundance: many; j_gene: TRBJ2-7
CDR3nt: TGTGCCAGCAGTTCAGACAGGGCAAGAAGAGATACGCAGTATTTT; CDR3aa: CASSSDRARRDTQYF; d_gene: TRBD1; v_gene: TRBV9; abundance: few; j_gene: TRBJ2-3
CDR3nt: TGTGCCAGCAGCTTAGCTCTGGCCTCAGGGGCTTTCTTT; CDR3aa: CASSLALASGAFF; d_gene: -; v_gene: TRBV7-9; abundance: -; j_gene: TRBJ1-1
CDR3nt: TGTGCCAGCAGTCCCATCATTAGGAGTAGCTATGGCTACACCTTC; CDR3aa: CASSPIIRSSYGYTF; d_gene: -; v_gene: TRBV6-1; abundance: few; j_gene: TRBJ1-2
CDR3nt: TGCGCCAGCAGCCAAGATAGATTAAGGAGCTCCTATAATTCACCCCTCCACTTT; CDR3aa: CASSQDRLRSSYNSPLHF; d_gene: -; v_gene: TRBV4-1; abundance: -; j_gene: TRBJ1-6